A selection of T cell receptor beta chains follows, all from one sample in a study of blood T cell repertoires in COVID-19. The repertoire was sequenced with immunoSEQ multiplex PCR; TCRdb's copy has only in-frame clones and lacks some. The data show roughly 290,000 clones, with about 85% seen just once and around 4.2% held by the top ten. The specimen was peripheral blood. The source is a woman aged 50 to 60 with active or convalescent COVID-19. Each CDR3 is given with its conserved first and last residue. The D gene is left open where the match is weak. Clone size, where shown, is once, few, many, or a class for clones that have expanded.

V	size	J	D	CDR3	DNA
TRBV7-9	few	TRBJ1-2	TRBD1	CASSLSGTGTYGYTF	TGTGCCAGCAGCTTATCCGGGACAGGGACATATGGCTACACCTTC
TRBV29-1	-	TRBJ1-2	TRBD1	CSARPGTGSDGYTF	TGCAGCGCCCGTCCCGGGACAGGTTCCGACGGCTACACCTTC
TRBV11-3	-	TRBJ2-2	TRBD1	CASSFTGVGELFF	TGTGCCAGCAGCTTCACAGGGGTCGGGGAGCTGTTTTTT
TRBV5-1	once	TRBJ2-2	TRBD1	CASSVHGTGSTGELFF	TGCGCCAGCAGCGTCCACGGGACAGGGAGCACCGGGGAGCTGTTTTTT
TRBV27	-	TRBJ2-2	TRBD1	CASSSFRGSTGELFF	TGTGCCAGCAGTTCTTTCAGGGGGAGCACCGGGGAGCTGTTTTTT
TRBV10-3	-	TRBJ1-5	TRBD1	CAISADRGPSNQPQHF	TGTGCCATCAGTGCGGACAGGGGGCCGAGCAATCAGCCCCAGCATTTT
TRBV10-1	-	TRBJ1-1	-	CASSDRLTEAFF	TGCGCCAGCAGTGATCGTCTGACTGAAGCTTTCTTT
TRBV19	-	TRBJ2-2	TRBD1	CASSSGTGGFSGELFF	TGTGCCAGTAGTTCCGGGACAGGGGGGTTTAGCGGGGAGCTGTTTTTT
TRBV12-3/TRBV12-4	-	TRBJ1-2	-	CASVGGRKGYTF	TGTGCCAGCGTCGGGGGGCGAAAGGGCTACACCTTC
TRBV6-4	-	TRBJ2-5	TRBD2	CASSTGTSADQETQYF	TGTGCCAGCAGCACCGGGACTAGCGCCGACCAAGAGACCCAGTACTTC
TRBV7-8	few	TRBJ2-1	-	CASSLGGWLDEQFF	TGTGCCAGCAGCTTAGGAGGATGGCTGGATGAGCAGTTCTTC
TRBV2	few	TRBJ2-3	-	CASSGGSQDTQYF	TGTGCCAGCAGTGGAGGGAGTCAAGATACGCAGTATTTT
TRBV5-1	-	TRBJ1-2	-	CASSLRAGDVGGGYTF	TGCGCCAGCAGCTTGCGGGCAGGGGACGTTGGGGGTGGCTACACCTTC
TRBV7-8	-	TRBJ2-5	TRBD2	CASSLWLAGEFGIRETQYF	TGTGCCAGCAGCTTATGGTTAGCGGGAGAATTTGGAATCCGAGAGACCCAGTACTTC
TRBV5-1	-	TRBJ2-5	TRBD2	CASSLDPRGGFQETQYF	TGCGCCAGCAGCTTGGATCCGCGGGGGGGTTTCCAAGAGACCCAGTACTTC
TRBV28	-	TRBJ2-7	-	CASSLLPSAGRYEQYF	TGTGCCAGCAGTTTACTTCCCTCTGCAGGGAGGTACGAGCAGTACTTC
TRBV5-5	few	TRBJ1-4	-	CASSSGSVGEKLFF	TGTGCCAGCAGCTCAGGGTCGGTAGGTGAAAAACTGTTTTTT
TRBV30	-	TRBJ2-2	TRBD1	CAWSGGQGRAGELFF	TGTGCCTGGAGTGGCGGACAGGGGCGGGCCGGGGAGCTGTTTTTT
TRBV14	-	TRBJ2-7	TRBD1	CASSIRDRAYEQYF	TGTGCCAGCAGCATCCGGGACAGGGCCTACGAGCAGTACTTC
TRBV19	-	TRBJ1-2	-	CASRLPRSDYGYTF	TGTGCCAGCCGACTCCCCCGTAGCGACTATGGCTACACCTTC
TRBV7-3	once	TRBJ2-3	-	CASSRGDTQYF	TGTGCCAGCAGCCGAGGGGATACGCAGTATTTT
TRBV27	-	TRBJ1-1	-	CASSFNRVATEAFF	TGTGCCAGCAGCTTCAACAGGGTGGCCACTGAAGCTTTCTTT
TRBV5-8	few	TRBJ1-5	TRBD1	CASSPGQEINQPQHF	TGTGCCAGCAGCCCAGGACAGGAGATAAATCAGCCCCAGCATTTT
TRBV28	-	TRBJ1-5	TRBD1	CASSLGQGNQPQHF	TGTGCCAGCAGTCTTGGACAGGGCAATCAGCCCCAGCATTTT
TRBV7-9	-	TRBJ2-1	-	CASSLASGVEQFF	TGTGCCAGCAGCTTAGCGTCCGGGGTCGAGCAGTTCTTC
TRBV5-1	few	TRBJ2-5	TRBD1	CASSFTGEETQYF	TGCGCCAGCAGCTTTACAGGGGAAGAGACCCAGTACTTC
TRBV28	-	TRBJ1-5	TRBD1	CASSSFTGQNNQPQHF	TGTGCCAGCAGTTCCTTTACGGGACAGAACAATCAGCCCCAGCATTTT
TRBV7-3	-	TRBJ2-1	TRBD2	CASSDRTSGSNEQFF	TGTGCCAGCAGCGACCGGACTAGCGGGAGTAATGAGCAGTTCTTC
TRBV28	-	TRBJ2-5	TRBD2	CASSPLTSGRAVGTQYF	TGTGCCAGCAGTCCTCTGACTAGCGGGAGGGCGGTAGGGACCCAGTACTTC
TRBV28	-	TRBJ2-7	-	CASSLQVYEQYF	TGTGCCAGCAGTCTACAGGTCTACGAGCAGTACTTC
TRBV5-1	-	TRBJ2-1	TRBD2	CASSFFHPTSGSGEQFF	TGCGCCAGCAGCTTTTTCCACCCGACTAGCGGGAGCGGTGAGCAGTTCTTC
TRBV3-1/TRBV3-2	-	TRBJ2-1	TRBD2	CASSPLAGGPVSEQFF	TGTGCCAGCAGCCCCCTAGCGGGAGGGCCGGTCAGTGAGCAGTTCTTC